This passage covers 21 T cell receptor beta chains from one sample sequenced in a study of OX40 agonist ivuxolimab in advanced cancers. Method: immunoSEQ multiplex PCR; TCRdb's copy keeps in-frame clones and lacks some. The sample lists some 90,000 clones; more than 85% were seen once. The material sequenced was CD4+ or CD8+ T cells sorted from blood, taken in a trial of the OX40 agonist ivuxolimab. These receptors were obtained from an adult with an advanced solid tumor such as melanoma, head and neck, liver or kidney cancer.

The rearrangement joins TRBV7-9 to TRBJ1-2; D unresolved. Trimming cost V 5 bases and J 3 bases, with 7 bases left between them. Per germline, CDR1 SEHNR and CDR2 FQNEAQ (reference sequence). The CDR3 has 12 residues. CDR3 bases: TGTGCCAGCAGCACGTCTCACTATGGCTACACCTTC. It yields the protein CASSTSHYGYTF.

The J gene is TRBJ1-5, the V gene TRBV2; no definite D call. The V end was cut by 6 bases, the J end by 1 base, with 10 bases between. The CDR3 sequence is 14 residues long. The germline CDR1 and CDR2 sequences are SNHLY and FYNNEI. CDR3 loop: CASREVLSNQPQHF. CDR3 sequence (DNA): TGTGCCAGCAGGGAGGTGCTAAGCAATCAGCCCCAGCATTTT. Supplemented by reference TRBV2 and TRBJ1-5, the full variable domain reads EPEVTQTPSHQVTQMGQEVILRCVPISNHLYFYWYRQILGQKVEFLVSFYNNEISEKSEIFDDQFSVERPDGSNFTLKIRSTKLEDSAMYFCASREVLSNQPQHFGDGTRLSIL.

V and J are TRBV19 and TRBJ2-1; no firm D call. Trimming took 5 bases from V and 0 from J, leaving 5 bases between them. The CDR3 spans 13 residues. CDR1 and CDR2 (germline): LNHDA, SQIVND (reference sequence). CDR3 amino acids: CASSQSSYNEQFF. CDR3 sequence (DNA): TGTGCCAGTAGTCAGAGCTCCTACAATGAGCAGTTCTTC. Full variable domain (rest looked up from reference TRBV19 and TRBJ2-1): DGGITQSPKYLFRKEGQNVTLSCEQNLNHDAMYWYRQDPGQGLRLIYYSQIVNDFQKGDIAEGYSVSREKKESFPLTVTSAQKNPTAFYLCASSQSSYNEQFFGPGTRLTVL.

In its sample, this clone was seen once. The chain employs TRBV18 and TRBJ2-7; 7 nucleotides match TRBD2. Losses at the gene ends were 5 bases for V and 5 bases for J; bases not matched to a gene: 12. Germline V CDR1 and CDR2: KGHSH, LQKENI. The length of the CDR3 is 15 residues. The DNA of the CDR3 is TGTGCCAGCTCAGTTGGGACTAACGGGAGCCACGAGCAGTACTTC. Its protein is CASSVGTNGSHEQYF.

The V gene is TRBV7-9, the J gene TRBJ1-2; maybe TRBD1 (6 bases). The V end lost 4 bases, the J end lost 0 bases, and 9 bases lay between the germline ends. The CDR3 is 14 amino acids. Germline V CDR1 and CDR2: SEHNR, FQNEAQ (reference sequence). For the CDR3, the DNA is TGTGCCAGCAGCTCCGGACAGTCTAACTATGGCTACACCTTC. It specifies CASSSGQSNYGYTF.

The chain has TRBV11-3 and TRBJ2-5; possibly TRBD2 for D (6 bases). Germline V gene data show CDR1 as SGHNT and CDR2 as YENEEA. This CDR3 has 15 residues. V dropped 5 bases and J dropped 4 bases, with 17 bases sitting between them. In DNA, the CDR3 is TGTGCCAGCAGCGCCTCGGGAGCGCGACTAGAGACCCAGTACTTC. This sequence encodes CASSASGARLETQYF.

The V call is TRBV5-8, the J call TRBJ1-1, with unresolved D. Germline CDR1 and CDR2: SGHTS and YDEGEE. The CDR3 contains 11 residues. The V gene lost 5 bases and the J gene lost 7 bases, with 9 bases spanning the gap. CDR3 in amino acids: CASRSGGEAFF. CDR3 nucleotide sequence: TGTGCCAGCAGGTCCGGTGGTGAAGCTTTCTTT.

This chain joins TRBV21-1 and TRBJ2-1; the D call of TRBD2 is as the table states it, not checked on the DNA. TRBV21-1 constitutes a pseudogene. The CDR3 has 15 amino acids. CDR3 sequence reads: CARILTGEPSREQFF. The DNA for the CDR3 is TGTGCCAGAATCCTAACGGGGGAGCCCAGCCGGGAGCAGTTCTTC.

The V and J genes are TRBV29-1 and TRBJ2-1, with D possibly being TRBD2 (5 bases). The germline V gene encodes CDR1 SQVTM and CDR2 ANQGSEA. Between the trimmed V and J ends, which lost 7 bases and 0 bases, there was a span of 16 bases. The CDR3 is 15 residues long. The CDR3 coding sequence is TGCAGCGCCGGGGTGGGATTAAGCTCCTACAATGAGCAGTTCTTC. Translated: CSAGVGLSSYNEQFF.

The chain joins TRBV28 to TRBJ1-3, with D hard to call. V gave up 6 bases and J gave up 2 bases, with 20 bases separating them. Germline-derived CDR1 and CDR2 are MDHEN and SYDVKM. This CDR3 spans 17 amino acids. In DNA, the CDR3 is TGTGCCAGCAGCAACTCGGGCCTTAACGGGCCTGGAAACACCATATATTTT. Translated, it gives CASSNSGLNGPGNTIYF.

CDR3 in DNA: TGTGCCAGCAGTTTAGGCGGGGGGAACTACGAGCAGTACTTC. This encodes CASSLGGGNYEQYF. J is TRBJ2-7 and V is TRBV27, with 8 bases lining up with TRBD2. This CDR3 is built from 14 residues. V was pared by 2 bases and J by 3 bases, with 3 bases of the junction left unmatched. Germline loops: CDR1 MNHEY, CDR2 SMNVEV (reference sequence).

The rearrangement joins TRBV19 to TRBJ2-5; D call uncertain. Germline CDR1 is LNHDA and CDR2 is SQIVND (reference sequence). With 5 bases removed from V and 2 bases from J, the gap between germline ends came to 9 bases. The CDR3 totals 13 residues. CDR3 loop: CASSQQIQETQYF. DNA for the CDR3: TGTGCCAGTAGTCAACAAATTCAAGAGACCCAGTACTTC.

The gene calls are TRBV29-1 and TRBJ2-3; 7 bases map to TRBD1. CDR1 is SQVTM, CDR2 ANQGSEA, per germline. The CDR3 runs to 15 residues. V trimming: 1 base; J trimming: 3 bases; junction bases outside the gene matches: 7. DNA of the CDR3: TGCAGCGTTGAAGGACCGGGACAGAGGACAGATACGCAGTATTTT. Residues: CSVEGPGQRTDTQYF.

Remarks on this clone: In the same sample, other DNA sequences code for this CDR3. This chain joins TRBV2 and TRBJ2-5, with TRBD2 identical over 7 bases. With 3 bases clipped from V and 5 bases from J, the junction kept 3 bases outside the gene matches. Looked up from germline, CDR1 is SNHLY and CDR2 is FYNNEI. There are 13 residues in the CDR3. The CDR3 is CASSEGGVETQYF. CDR3 DNA sequence: TGTGCCAGCAGTGAGGGGGGGGTGGAGACCCAGTACTTC.

The gene calls are TRBV6-5 and TRBJ2-3, with 8 positions matching TRBD2. Trimming removed 4 bases from V and 5 bases from J; junction bases left unmatched: 5. Germline values: CDR1 MNHEY, CDR2 SVGAGI. CDR3 length equals 14 residues. In nucleotides, the CDR3 is TGTGCCAGCAGTTTCAGCGGGAGTAAAGATACGCAGTATTTT. This encodes CASSFSGSKDTQYF.

This sequence joins TRBV30 and TRBJ2-1; the D gene is possibly TRBD1 (6 bases). CDR1 is GTSNPN and CDR2 is SVGIG in the germline V gene (reference sequence). V lost 0 bases and J 8 bases, leaving 14 bases between the germline ends. The CDR3 runs to 14 residues. CDR3 coding DNA: TGTGCCTGGAGTGTACGTACAGGGTGGGATGAGCAGTTCTTC. It is translated as CAWSVRTGWDEQFF.

V is TRBV7-6 and J is TRBJ1-4, with D possibly TRBD1 on 6 matching bases. The CDR3 has 15 residues. V lost 5 bases and J lost 8, with 18 bases in between. Looked up from germline, CDR1 is SGHVS and CDR2 is FNYEAQ. CDR3 nucleotides: TGTGCCAGCAGCCACAGGGCGGCGAGTGACGAAAAACTGTTTTTT. This codes for CASSHRAASDEKLFF.

The V and J genes are TRBV5-4 and TRBJ2-7; 11 bases match TRBD1. Germline lookup yields CDR1 SGHNT and CDR2 YYREEE (reference sequence). This CDR3 spans 14 amino acids. V gave up 3 bases and J gave up 5 bases; unmatched junction bases: 4. This chain's CDR3 is CASSWGQGEDEQYF. CDR3 bases: TGTGCCAGCAGCTGGGGACAGGGGGAAGACGAGCAGTACTTC.

This clone came up once. The rearrangement links TRBV28 to TRBJ2-7; TRBD1 aligns across 7 bases. J was trimmed by 11 bases and V by 5 bases; bases with no gene match: 12. From germline, CDR1 is MDHEN and CDR2 SYDVKM. The CDR3 has 13 amino acids. The CDR3 DNA sequence: TGTGCCAGCAGTCTCACCACCCGACAGGGAAAGTACTTC. This translates into CASSLTTRQGKYF.

This clone was recorded once. In DNA, the CDR3 is TGTGCCAGCAGTTTACACCAGGGGCGGGAGCAGTACTTC. This gives the protein CASSLHQGREQYF. J is TRBJ2-7 and V is TRBV28; D may be TRBD1 (6 bases). Trimming shortened V by 2 bases and J by 7 bases, and 12 bases separated the two germline ends. This CDR3 comprises 13 residues. Germline CDR1 reads MDHEN; CDR2 reads SYDVKM. Drawing the rest from reference TRBV28 and TRBJ2-7, the complete variable domain is DVKVTQSSRYLVKRTGEKVFLECVQDMDHENMFWYRQDPGLGLRLIYFSYDVKMKEKGDIPEGYSVSREKKERFSLILESASTNQTSMYLCASSLHQGREQYFGPGTRLTVT.

CDR3 amino acids: CASSPRSGEATDTQYF. In DNA, the CDR3 is TGTGCCAGCAGCCCACGTAGCGGGGAGGCGACAGATACGCAGTATTTT. This chain links TRBV5-4 with TRBJ2-3, with 8 positions matching TRBD2. Unmatched junction bases numbered 10, after V lost 4 bases and J lost 3 bases. The germline V gene has CDR1 SGHNT and CDR2 YYREEE (reference sequence). The CDR3 extends over 16 amino acids. Using reference TRBV5-4 and TRBJ2-3 for the parts outside the CDR3, the full variable domain is ETGVTQSPTHLIKTRGQQVTLRCSSQSGHNTVSWYQQALGQGPQFIFQYYREEENGRGNFPPRFSGLQFPNYSSELNVNALELDDSALYLCASSPRSGEATDTQYFGPGTRLTVL.